The clone carrying this T cell receptor (beta chain) came up once. These data belong to a study of blood T cell repertoires in COVID-19. Whole-study context: Collection of acute and convalescent COVID-19 samples took place in the United States, Italy and Spain. Sources were T cells, B-cell-depleted T cells, or PBMCs; the material itself was cDNA or gDNA.

Repertoires were generated with immunoSEQ multiplex PCR, while TCRdb's copy carries only in-frame clones and drops some. The table shows around 400,000 clones, with 83% occurring only once. The sample consisted of PBMCs or T cells enriched from blood (not recorded which). This receptor was taken from a woman between 50 and 59 years old who had recovered from COVID-19.

CDR3 nucleotide sequence: TGTGCCAGCAGCTGGAACAGAAATTCACCCCTCCACTTT. This encodes CASSWNRNSPLHF. The V gene is TRBV5-4, the J gene TRBJ1-6; D is ambiguous. CDR1 is SGHNT, CDR2 YYREEE, per germline (reference sequence). The CDR3 is made up of 13 amino acids. Trimming pared 3 bases from V and 7 bases from J, leaving 8 bases between.